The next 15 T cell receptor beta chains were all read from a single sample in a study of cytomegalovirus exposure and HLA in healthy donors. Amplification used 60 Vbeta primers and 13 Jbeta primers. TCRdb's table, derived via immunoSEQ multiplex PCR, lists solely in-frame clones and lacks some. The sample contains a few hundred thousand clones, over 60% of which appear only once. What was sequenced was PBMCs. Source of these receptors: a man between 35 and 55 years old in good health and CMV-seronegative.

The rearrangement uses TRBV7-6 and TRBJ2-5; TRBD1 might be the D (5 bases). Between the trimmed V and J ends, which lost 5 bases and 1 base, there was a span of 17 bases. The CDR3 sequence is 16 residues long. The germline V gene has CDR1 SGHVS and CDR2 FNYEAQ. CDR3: CASSPEPGKVQETQYF. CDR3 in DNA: TGTGCCAGCAGCCCCGAGCCAGGGAAGGTCCAAGAGACCCAGTACTTC.

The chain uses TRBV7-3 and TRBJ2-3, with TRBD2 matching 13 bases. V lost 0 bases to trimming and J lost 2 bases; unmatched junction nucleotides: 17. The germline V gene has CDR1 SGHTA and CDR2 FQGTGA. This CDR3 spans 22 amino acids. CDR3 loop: CASSLTPSGTSGARTSTDTQYF. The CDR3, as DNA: TGTGCCAGCAGCTTAACCCCCTCCGGGACTAGCGGGGCCCGAACATCCACAGATACGCAGTATTTT.

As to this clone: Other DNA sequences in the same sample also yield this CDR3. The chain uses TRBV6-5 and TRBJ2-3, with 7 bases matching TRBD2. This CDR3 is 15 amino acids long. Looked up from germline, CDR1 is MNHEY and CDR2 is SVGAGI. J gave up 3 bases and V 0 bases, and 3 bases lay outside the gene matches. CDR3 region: CASSYSGGRTDTQYF. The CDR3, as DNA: TGTGCCAGCAGTTACTCGGGGGGGAGAACAGATACGCAGTATTTT.

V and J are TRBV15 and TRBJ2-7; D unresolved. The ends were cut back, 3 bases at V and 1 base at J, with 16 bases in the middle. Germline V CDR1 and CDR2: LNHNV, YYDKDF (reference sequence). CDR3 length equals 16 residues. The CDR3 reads CATSSPLLVESYEQYF. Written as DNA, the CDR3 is TGTGCCACCAGCAGCCCTCTATTGGTGGAGTCCTACGAGCAGTACTTC.

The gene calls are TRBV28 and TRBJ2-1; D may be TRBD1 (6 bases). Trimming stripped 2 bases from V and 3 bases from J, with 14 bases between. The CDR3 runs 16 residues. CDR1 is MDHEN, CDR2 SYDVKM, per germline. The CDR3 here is CASSLGLGDNYNEQFF. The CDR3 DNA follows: TGTGCCAGCAGTTTAGGCTTAGGGGACAACTACAATGAGCAGTTCTTC.

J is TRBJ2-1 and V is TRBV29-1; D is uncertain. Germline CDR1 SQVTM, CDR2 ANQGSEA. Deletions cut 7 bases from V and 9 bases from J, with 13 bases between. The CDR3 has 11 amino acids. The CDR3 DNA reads TGCAGCGGGGCCGGCCTGGGTGAGCAGTTCTTC. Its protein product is CSGAGLGEQFF.

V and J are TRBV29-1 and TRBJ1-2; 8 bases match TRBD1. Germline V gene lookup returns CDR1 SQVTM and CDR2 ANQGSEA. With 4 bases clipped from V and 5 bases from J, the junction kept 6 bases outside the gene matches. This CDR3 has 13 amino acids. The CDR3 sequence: CSVVQGVRYGYTF. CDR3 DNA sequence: TGCAGCGTTGTACAGGGGGTGCGTTATGGCTACACCTTC.

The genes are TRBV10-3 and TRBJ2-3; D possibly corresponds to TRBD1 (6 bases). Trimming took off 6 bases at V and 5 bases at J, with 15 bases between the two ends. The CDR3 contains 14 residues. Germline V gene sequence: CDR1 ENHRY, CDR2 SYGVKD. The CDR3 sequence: CAIRGDTLGDTQYF. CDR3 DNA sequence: TGTGCCATCAGGGGGGACACCCTGGGAGATACGCAGTATTTT.

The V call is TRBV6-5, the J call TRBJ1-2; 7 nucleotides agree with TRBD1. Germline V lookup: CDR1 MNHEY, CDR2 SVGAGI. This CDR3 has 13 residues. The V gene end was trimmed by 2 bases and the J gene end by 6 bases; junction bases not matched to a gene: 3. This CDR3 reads CASSYRTGHGYTF. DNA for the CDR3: TGTGCCAGCAGTTACAGGACAGGTCATGGCTACACCTTC.

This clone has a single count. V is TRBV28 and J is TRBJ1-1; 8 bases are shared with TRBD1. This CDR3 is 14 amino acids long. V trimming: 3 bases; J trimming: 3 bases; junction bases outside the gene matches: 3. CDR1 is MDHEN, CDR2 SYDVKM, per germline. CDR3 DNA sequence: TGTGCCAGCAGTTTTGGACAGGGAGACACTGAAGCTTTCTTT. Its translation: CASSFGQGDTEAFF.

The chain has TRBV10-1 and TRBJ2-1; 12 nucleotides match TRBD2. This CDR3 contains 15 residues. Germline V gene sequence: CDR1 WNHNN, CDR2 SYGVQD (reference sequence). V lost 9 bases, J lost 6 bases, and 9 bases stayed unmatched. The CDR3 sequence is CASSELAGGINEQFF. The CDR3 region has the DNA TGCGCCAGTTCCGAGCTAGCGGGAGGGATCAATGAGCAGTTCTTC.

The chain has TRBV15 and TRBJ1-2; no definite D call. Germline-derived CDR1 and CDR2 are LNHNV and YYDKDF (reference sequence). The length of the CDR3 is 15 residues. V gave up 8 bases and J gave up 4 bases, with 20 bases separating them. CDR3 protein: CATRWGTLGGYGYTF. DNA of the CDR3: TGTGCCACCCGCTGGGGTACCTTAGGAGGCTATGGCTACACCTTC.

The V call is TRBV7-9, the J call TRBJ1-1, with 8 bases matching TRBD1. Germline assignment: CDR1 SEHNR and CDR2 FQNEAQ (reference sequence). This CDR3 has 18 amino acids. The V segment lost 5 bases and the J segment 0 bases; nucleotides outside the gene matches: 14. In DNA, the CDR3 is TGTGCCAGCAGCAAACAGGGGGACACACACTTGCTGAACACTGAAGCTTTCTTT. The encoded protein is CASSKQGDTHLLNTEAFF.

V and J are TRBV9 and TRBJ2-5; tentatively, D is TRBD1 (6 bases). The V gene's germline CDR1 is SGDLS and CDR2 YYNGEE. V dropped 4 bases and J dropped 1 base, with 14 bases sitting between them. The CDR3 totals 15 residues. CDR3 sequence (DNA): TGTGCCAGCAGCTTCCTCCCGGACAGCCAAGAGACCCAGTACTTC. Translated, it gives CASSFLPDSQETQYF.

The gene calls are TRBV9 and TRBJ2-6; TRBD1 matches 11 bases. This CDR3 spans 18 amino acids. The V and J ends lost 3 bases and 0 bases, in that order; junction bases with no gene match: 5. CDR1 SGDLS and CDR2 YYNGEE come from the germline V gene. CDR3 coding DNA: TGTGCCAGCAGCGCCAGGACAGGGGGCTTCTCTGGGGCCAACGTCCTGACTTTC. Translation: CASSARTGGFSGANVLTF.